A single sample gave rise to the 3 T cell receptor beta chains below, sequenced in a study of blood T cells in healthy people across ages. With a J-beta primer mix and a sample-barcoded 5' primer, a second PCR ran roughly 6 to 12 cycles. MiXCR, applied by TCRdb to the 5' RACE reads, yields one record per CDR3 protein. This sample has approximately 1.5 million distinct CDR3 sequences, with 34% found just once. Sample: blood. All receptors come from a woman in her twenties or thirties in good health.

This clonotype was recorded a few times. This sequence joins TRBV7-9 and TRBJ2-2; 7 positions match TRBD1. Germline V lookup: CDR1 SEHNR, CDR2 FQNEAQ (reference sequence). The CDR3 has 16 amino acids. The V gene end was trimmed by 4 bases and the J gene end by 2 bases; junction bases not matched to a gene: 7. CDR3 region: CASSWGTGANTGELFF. The CDR3 DNA sequence: TGTGCCAGCAGCTGGGGAACAGGGGCCAACACCGGGGAGCTGTTTTTT.

Turning to this clonotype: An end of the junction does not agree with germline; a read error may underlie this. The chain carries TRBV10-3 and TRBJ1-2; no clear D gene. Germline V gene sequence: CDR1 ENHRY, CDR2 SYGVKD. CDR3 length: 15 amino acids. CDR3 coding DNA: TGTGTCATCAGTGAGTCGGCAGCCGGCGGCTATGGCTACACCTTC. Translated, it gives CVISESAAGGYGYTF.

This clonotype was counted a few times. In DNA form, the CDR3 reads TGTGCCAGCAGCTTAGGCATCCTCCGGGACAGCTCCTACGAGCAGTACTTC. Encoded protein: CASSLGILRDSSYEQYF. The rearrangement uses TRBV11-2 and TRBJ2-7; 7 bases agree with TRBD1. In germline, CDR1 is SGHAT, CDR2 FQNNGV. V dropped 1 base and J dropped 0; count of bases not matched to a gene: 9. The length of the CDR3 is 17 residues.